A selection of T cell receptor beta chains follows, all from one sample in a study of blood T cell repertoires in COVID-19. The data were produced by immunoSEQ multiplex PCR, yet TCRdb's version contains in-frame clones alone and is incomplete. The sample consists of under 300,000 clones, 85% to 90% of them appearing once. The sequenced material came from PBMCs or T cells enriched from blood (not recorded which). The receptor set was obtained from a man aged 40-50 years who had recovered from COVID-19. Each CDR3 is given with its conserved first and last residue. Fields, in order: CDR3 length, clone size, D gene, V gene, J gene, CDR3 DNA, CDR3 protein. A D gene is named only where the DNA matches it firmly. The size field is filled for only some rows; it gives once, few, many or a size class.

>15|-|-|TRBV9|TRBJ2-2
TGTGCCAGCAGTGATTTGACAGTCCAAACCGGGGAGCTGTTTTTT
CASSDLTVQTGELFF
>15|-|-|TRBV4-2|TRBJ1-1
TGTGCCAGCAGCCGACCGACAGATTTGAACACTGAAGCTTTCTTT
CASSRPTDLNTEAFF
>13|few|-|TRBV5-5|TRBJ1-1
TGTGCCAGCAACGTACAGGGGAACACTGAAGCTTTCTTT
CASNVQGNTEAFF
>14|-|TRBD1|TRBV5-5|TRBJ2-3
TGTGCCAGCAGCTACGGGACAGGTACAGATACGCAGTATTTT
CASSYGTGTDTQYF
>12|once|-|TRBV5-6|TRBJ1-1
TGTGCCAGCAGCGCCAGTCTTATTGAAGCTTTCTTT
CASSASLIEAFF
>15|-|TRBD2|TRBV28|TRBJ2-7
TGTGCCAGCAGTTTAGGGACTAGCGGTACCTACGAGCAGTACTTC
CASSLGTSGTYEQYF
>16|few|TRBD2|TRBV7-3|TRBJ2-2
TGTGCCAGCAGCTTAGGACTAGCGGGAGGTATCGGGGAGCTGTTTTTT
CASSLGLAGGIGELFF
>17|-|-|TRBV4-1|TRBJ2-5
TGCGCCAGCAGCCAAGGGTACGGGTGGGCTGGGGAGGAGACCCAGTACTTC
CASSQGYGWAGEETQYF
>13|once|-|TRBV5-1|TRBJ2-5
TGCGCCAGCAGCTTGGAAAGCCGAGAGACCCAGTACTTC
CASSLESRETQYF
>14|-|-|TRBV11-2|TRBJ2-2
TGTGCCAGCAGCCCAACAACAGGGTTCGGGGAGCTGTTTTTT
CASSPTTGFGELFF
>13|-|TRBD1|TRBV29-1|TRBJ1-2
TGCAGCGGTATGGACAGGGGGCGGAGTGGCTACACCTTC
CSGMDRGRSGYTF
>15|-|TRBD2|TRBV6-4|TRBJ2-5
TGTGCCAGCAGTGACGAGCTAGCGGGGAAAGAGACCCAGTACTTC
CASSDELAGKETQYF
>18|-|-|TRBV19|TRBJ1-5
TGTGCCAGTAGTTTGGGGAGGGGGGTCAGGGTTCCCGATTCGCCCCAGCATTTT
CASSLGRGVRVPDSPQHF
>14|-|-|TRBV6-2/TRBV6-3|TRBJ1-2
TGTGCCAGCAGTTACAGGGGGGGATTCGATGGCTACACCTTC
CASSYRGGFDGYTF
>15|-|TRBD1|TRBV2|TRBJ1-5
TGTGCCAGCAGTGCCCAAACAGGGGCGGTTCAGCCCCAGCATTTT
CASSAQTGAVQPQHF
>18|-|TRBD1|TRBV19|TRBJ1-2
TGTGCCAGCAAAAGACAGGGAGGATCCTCACCCCTAAACTATGGCTACACCTTC
CASKRQGGSSPLNYGYTF
>16|-|TRBD1|TRBV4-1|TRBJ2-7
TGCGCCAGCAGCCAAGAAGACAGGGTTCCCGCCTACGAGCAGTACTTC
CASSQEDRVPAYEQYF
>15|-|-|TRBV5-5|TRBJ1-4
TGTGCCAGCAGCTTGGTGAAACAGGGAGATGAAAAACTGTTTTTT
CASSLVKQGDEKLFF
>19|-|TRBD1|TRBV19|TRBJ1-4
TGTGCCAGTAGTATAGACGGAGTCAACAGGGGGCTAACTAATGAAAAACTGTTTTTT
CASSIDGVNRGLTNEKLFF
>20|-|TRBD2|TRBV19|TRBJ2-5
TGTGCCAGTAGTAAATACCCCACGGGGACTAGCGGGGGTTACCAAGAGACCCAGTACTTC
CASSKYPTGTSGGYQETQYF
>14|few|-|TRBV7-2|TRBJ2-1
TGTGCCAGCAGCTTATTCGTAGGAGGGAATGAGCAGTTCTTC
CASSLFVGGNEQFF
>14|once|TRBD1|TRBV7-3|TRBJ1-1
TGTGCCAGCAGCTTAGACAGGGTGAACACTGAAGCTTTCTTT
CASSLDRVNTEAFF
>15|-|-|TRBV5-1|TRBJ1-4
TGCGCCAGCAGCATGGGACTTGCAACTAATGAAAAACTGTTTTTT
CASSMGLATNEKLFF
>16|-|TRBD2|TRBV7-2|TRBJ2-5
TGTGCCAGCAGCATCAGAACGGGGGGGCCTGGGGAGACCCAGTACTTC
CASSIRTGGPGETQYF
>16|-|-|TRBV28|TRBJ1-4
TGTGCCAGCAGTTCTACCTGGGAGACTCGAAATGAAAAACTGTTTTTT
CASSSTWETRNEKLFF
>15|few|-|TRBV2|TRBJ2-1
TGTGCCAGCAGTGACCCCCATAGCTCCTACAATGAGCAGTTCTTC
CASSDPHSSYNEQFF
>15|-|-|TRBV19|TRBJ2-1
TGTGCCAGTAGTATTCAGGGTACGCGGGAATGGGAGCAGTTCTTC
CASSIQGTREWEQFF
>14|-|TRBD2|TRBV3-1/TRBV3-2|TRBJ2-1
TGTGCCAGCAGTTTTGGGACTAGTTGGAATGAGCAGTTCTTC
CASSFGTSWNEQFF
>15|-|TRBD1|TRBV11-1|TRBJ2-7
TGTGCCAGCAGGCTTCGAGGGACAGGGAATTACGAGCAGTACTTC
CASRLRGTGNYEQYF
>15|-|-|TRBV7-2|TRBJ1-5
TGTGCCAGCAGCGCTCAGCCGACACTGAATCAGCCCCAGCATTTT
CASSAQPTLNQPQHF
>13|many|-|TRBV11-2|TRBJ1-1
TGTGCCAGCAGCTCCCAGGCGAACACTGAAGCTTTCTTT
CASSSQANTEAFF
>14|-|TRBD2|TRBV5-4|TRBJ2-7
TGTGCCAGCAGCCTGCACGGGAGGTCCTACGAGCAGTACTTC
CASSLHGRSYEQYF
>15|-|TRBD2|TRBV7-2|TRBJ2-1
TGTGCCAGCAGCCTTCTAGCGGGAGTAAGCAATGAGCAGTTCTTC
CASSLLAGVSNEQFF